This TCR beta chain came from a study of blood T cell repertoires in COVID-19. Assignment of participants to cohorts was predicated upon participant-reported clinical history. This clone was counted a few times. This CDR3 spans 15 amino acids. In germline, CDR1 is MRHNA, CDR2 SNTAGT. V was cut by 5 bases and J by 5 bases, with 16 bases left in between. Original analysis: It was from reference gene primer amplification that nucleated cell counts were estimated. Sequencing was performed with immunoSEQ multiplex PCR; in TCRdb, only in-frame clones are kept and a portion is missing. That table furnishes V, J and clone size, whereas the DNA furnished D and trimming. The sample yields roughly 250,000 clones, about 86% seen once.

The receptor comes from a woman between 35 and 50 years old with acute COVID-19. The sample consisted of PBMCs or T cells enriched from blood (not recorded which). V gene TRBV6-4 combines with J gene TRBJ2-1, with a tentative D call TRBD1 (5 bases). The CDR3 sequence: CASSLQKGPHNEQFF. DNA of the CDR3: TGTGCCAGCAGTTTACAGAAGGGGCCCCACAATGAGCAGTTCTTC.